The 27 T cell receptor beta chains below were found in one sample sequenced in a study of control samples from healthy donors and cancer patients. The protocol was immunoSEQ multiplex PCR, while the TCRdb copy is restricted to in-frame clones and leaves out a portion. This table holds fewer than 250,000 clones. The sample taken for sequencing was blood. All receptors derive from a woman in her 30s in good health.

The rearrangement uses TRBV3-1 (or the pseudogene TRBV3-2) and TRBJ2-1, with D perhaps TRBD1 or TRBD2 (5 bases each). The CDR3 length is 13 residues. Per the germline V gene, CDR1 is LGHDT and CDR2 is YNNKEL (reference sequence). With 6 bases removed from V and 4 bases from J, the gap between germline ends came to 10 bases. The CDR3 bases are TGTGCCAGCAGGGGGGACCCTTACAATGAGCAGTTCTTC. As protein: CASRGDPYNEQFF.

This chain joins TRBV7-8 and TRBJ2-5, with D perhaps TRBD1 (5 bases). V was shortened by 5 bases and J by 4 bases, with 14 bases between the two germline ends. Per germline, CDR1 SGHVS and CDR2 FQNEAQ. The CDR3 covers 14 residues. The CDR3 protein is CASSLGHRRETQYF. As DNA, the CDR3 is TGTGCCAGCAGCCTAGGCCACAGGCGAGAGACCCAGTACTTC.

The chain employs TRBV28 and TRBJ1-1; TRBD1 is a possible D gene (5 bases). The CDR3 length is 13 residues. V lost 5 bases and J 7 bases, leaving 14 bases between the germline ends. The germline V gene has CDR1 MDHEN and CDR2 SYDVKM. The CDR3 nucleotides read TGTGCCAGCAGTCCTAGAACAGGTGGTGAAGCTTTCTTT. Amino acids: CASSPRTGGEAFF.

The genes are TRBV7-9 and TRBJ2-7; no definite D call. V was trimmed by 2 bases and J by 2 bases, leaving 22 bases between them. Looked up from germline, CDR1 is SEHNR and CDR2 is FQNEAQ (reference sequence). This CDR3 has 18 residues. The CDR3 spells CASSLSTPGRWPTYEQYF. The CDR3 DNA is TGTGCCAGCAGCTTATCGACCCCAGGCCGATGGCCTACCTACGAGCAGTACTTC.

The chain couples TRBV6-5 to TRBJ1-4; D is possibly TRBD1 (5 bases). This CDR3 comprises 16 residues. Germline V gives CDR1 MNHEY, CDR2 SVGAGI. The V end lost 2 bases, the J end lost 8 bases, and 18 bases lay between the germline ends. Here the CDR3 DNA reads TGTGCCAGCAGTTACACTTCGGGGCTAGCCTTGGAAAAACTGTTTTTT. Protein sequence: CASSYTSGLALEKLFF.

The chain combines TRBV5-5 with TRBJ2-5; possibly TRBD2 for D (5 bases). The V and J ends lost 6 bases and 6 bases respectively, with 21 bases between them. The CDR3 contains 15 residues. Germline V lookup: CDR1 SGHKS, CDR2 YYEKEE (reference sequence). Here the CDR3 DNA reads TGTGCCAGCACCCCCGACCCCGGAGGTTTCAAGACCCAGTACTTC. Protein product: CASTPDPGGFKTQYF. The full variable domain, rest sourced from reference TRBV5-5 and TRBJ2-5, is DAGVTQSPTHLIKTRGQQVTLRCSPISGHKSVSWYQQVLGQGPQFIFQYYEKEERGRGNFPDRFSARQFPNYSSELNVNALLLGDSALYLCASTPDPGGFKTQYFGPGTRLLVL.

The chain recombines TRBV28 with TRBJ1-2; D remains unclear. V lost 7 bases and J lost 8, with 11 bases in between. The CDR3 is 11 amino acids. Germline assignment: CDR1 MDHEN and CDR2 SYDVKM. As DNA, the CDR3 is TGTGCCAGCACCTCGTTAGCCGGCTACACCTTC. Translation: CASTSLAGYTF.

CDR3 loop: CASSHSWGGRTWGNTIYF. The CDR3 bases are TGCGCCAGCAGCCACTCTTGGGGGGGGCGAACGTGGGGAAACACCATATATTTT. The V gene is TRBV4-1, the J gene TRBJ1-3, with a possible D match to TRBD1 (6 bases). V was cut by 3 bases and J by 4 bases, with 22 bases left in between. Germline V gene data show CDR1 as MGHRA and CDR2 as YSYEKL. The CDR3 is 18 residues long.

The J gene is TRBJ1-3, the V gene TRBV6-2 or TRBV6-3; no reliable D call. V was shortened by 2 bases and J by 2 bases, with 7 bases between the two germline ends. The CDR3 has 14 residues. Germline lookup yields CDR1 MNHEY and CDR2 SVGEGT. CDR3 amino acids: CASSYDGTGNTIYF. CDR3 coding DNA: TGTGCCAGCAGTTACGACGGAACTGGAAACACCATATATTTT.

The V and J genes are TRBV20-1 and TRBJ2-7; perhaps D is TRBD1 or TRBD2 (7 bases each). V was shortened by 3 bases and J by 3 bases, with 12 bases between the two germline ends. The length of the CDR3 is 13 residues. CDR1 is DFQATT, CDR2 SNEGSKA, per germline (reference sequence). CDR3 residues: CSASGRGGYEQYF. In DNA form, the CDR3 reads TGCAGTGCTAGTGGCAGGGGGGGCTACGAGCAGTACTTC.

This sequence joins TRBV7-9 and TRBJ1-1; no definite D call. Trimming cost V 5 bases and J 0 bases, with 10 bases left between them. CDR1 SEHNR and CDR2 FQNEAQ come from the germline V gene (reference sequence). This CDR3 contains 14 residues. The CDR3 loop is CASSRPQVNTEAFF. CDR3 sequence (DNA): TGTGCCAGCAGCCGACCCCAGGTGAACACTGAAGCTTTCTTT.

This rearrangement joins TRBV29-1 to TRBJ1-1; 9 nucleotides line up with TRBD1. The ends lost 6 bases at V and 4 bases at J; junction bases unmatched: 6. The CDR3 runs to 13 residues. From germline, CDR1 is SQVTM and CDR2 ANQGSEA. The CDR3 is CSVGQGYFTEAFF. The DNA for the CDR3 is TGCAGCGTGGGACAGGGCTACTTCACTGAAGCTTTCTTT.

CDR3 DNA sequence: TGTGCCAGCAGCCAAGGAATAGTCGAGCAGTACTTC. Translated: CASSQGIVEQYF. The chain has TRBV3-1 (or the pseudogene TRBV3-2) and TRBJ2-7; no reliable D call. The germline gives CDR1 LGHDT, CDR2 YNNKEL (reference sequence). This CDR3 comprises 12 residues. Trimming stripped 1 base from V and 6 bases from J, with 7 bases between.

CDR3 residues: CASSQPDSHYEQYF. The CDR3, as DNA: TGTGCCAGCAGCCAACCCGACAGCCACTACGAGCAGTACTTC. The chain is built from TRBV3-1 (or the pseudogene TRBV3-2) and TRBJ2-7; perhaps TRBD1 as D (5 bases). V lost 2 bases and J 3 bases, leaving 11 bases between the germline ends. The germline V gene encodes CDR1 LGHDT and CDR2 YNNKEL (reference sequence). This CDR3 comprises 14 residues.

The V and J genes are TRBV7-2 and TRBJ1-2; possibly TRBD1 for D (5 bases). Germline loops: CDR1 SGHTA, CDR2 FQGNSA. Trimming pared 5 bases from V and 7 bases from J, leaving 11 bases between. The CDR3 consists of 12 residues. The CDR3 spells CASSAQGTGYTF. The CDR3 nucleotides are TGTGCCAGCAGCGCGCAGGGAACTGGCTACACCTTC.

V gene TRBV6-4 combines with J gene TRBJ2-7; tentatively, D is TRBD2 (6 bases). The germline V gene encodes CDR1 MRHNA and CDR2 SNTAGT. Trimming stripped 5 bases from V and 0 bases from J, with 11 bases between. The CDR3 sequence is 14 residues long. The CDR3 DNA sequence: TGTGCCAGCAGTCGGGACTTCGACTCCTACGAGCAGTACTTC. It is translated as CASSRDFDSYEQYF.

J is TRBJ1-1 and V is TRBV10-3; D is unresolved. This CDR3 spans 13 amino acids. Per germline, CDR1 ENHRY and CDR2 SYGVKD. V dropped 3 bases and J dropped 1 base, with 6 bases sitting between them. The CDR3 loop is CAISDQGNTEAFF. The CDR3 DNA reads as TGTGCCATCAGTGATCAAGGGAACACTGAAGCTTTCTTT.

On this clone itself: Compared with germline, one end of the junction differs, possibly owing to a read error. Other DNA sequences in this sample translate to the same CDR3. J is TRBJ1-1 and V is TRBV28; 9 nucleotides align to TRBD1. Germline V lookup: CDR1 MDHEN, CDR2 SYDVKM. The length of the CDR3 is 15 residues. CDR3 loop: CASSFQTGGRSEAFF. The CDR3, as DNA: TGTGCCAGCAGTTTCCAGACAGGGGGAAGGTCTGAAGCCTTCTTT.

This chain uses TRBV27 with TRBJ1-4, with a weak D call TRBD1 (6 bases). Trimming took off 8 bases at V and 7 bases at J, with 14 bases between the two ends. The CDR3 has 13 residues. Germline V gene data show CDR1 as MNHEY and CDR2 as SMNVEV (reference sequence). This chain's CDR3 is CASGKGGGEKLFF. The CDR3 nucleotides read TGTGCCAGCGGCAAGGGGGGGGGTGAAAAACTGTTTTTT. The entire variable domain, with the rest obtained from reference TRBV27 and TRBJ1-4, is as follows: EAQVTQNPRYLITVTGKKLTVTCSQNMNHEYMSWYRQDPGLGLRQIYYSMNVEVTDKGDVPEGYKVSRKEKRNFPLILESPSPNQTSLYFCASGKGGGEKLFFGSGTQLSVL.

This rearrangement joins TRBV6-8 to TRBJ2-2, with D uncertain. The CDR3 is 18 amino acids. Germline V gene lookup returns CDR1 MNHGY and CDR2 SAAAGT. V was clipped by 2 bases and J by 3 bases, with 19 bases between them. CDR3 loop: CASSYPNSAGSDTGELFF. The CDR3 bases are TGTGCCAGCAGTTACCCCAACTCCGCAGGTTCGGACACCGGGGAGCTGTTTTTT.

This chain uses TRBV7-9 with TRBJ1-5; the match to TRBD1 covers 12 bases. After removal of 6 bases from V and 0 bases from J, the junction contained 6 bases not matched to a gene. Germline CDR1 is SEHNR and CDR2 is FQNEAQ (reference sequence). The CDR3 is 17 residues long. CDR3 in amino acids: CASSLGDRGLSNQPQHF. The DNA for the CDR3 is TGTGCCAGCAGTCTGGGGGACAGGGGGCTTAGCAATCAGCCCCAGCATTTT.

In regard to this clone: Its ends do not fully match the called genes, so a read error is possible. J is TRBJ2-2 and V is TRBV3-1 (or the pseudogene TRBV3-2); the D gene is possibly TRBD2 (5 bases). Germline CDR1 reads LGHDT; CDR2 reads YNNKEL (reference sequence). CDR3 length equals 14 residues. Here the CDR3 DNA reads TGTGCCAGCAGCCGCGAGGAGGCCACCCGGGAGCTGTTTTTT. Translating gives CASSREEATRELFF.

This chain links TRBV4-3 with TRBJ2-5; TRBD2 agrees at 7 bases. The CDR3 loop spans 17 amino acids. V gave up 0 bases and J gave up 3 bases; unmatched junction bases: 10. Germline-derived CDR1 and CDR2 are LGHNA and YSLEER. In DNA, the CDR3 is TGCGCCAGCAGCCAAGATCTGGGAGGGGCCCCGAAAGAGACCCAGTACTTC. Protein: CASSQDLGGAPKETQYF.

The rearrangement uses TRBV5-1 and TRBJ2-3; D is uncertain. CDR1 and CDR2 from the germline V gene are SGHRS and YFSETQ. There are 14 residues in the CDR3. V dropped 4 bases and J dropped 4 bases, with 13 bases sitting between them. In nucleotides, the CDR3 is TGCGCCAGCAGCACCGGTGGGGATGCAGATACGCAGTATTTT. It is translated as CASSTGGDADTQYF.

CDR3 DNA sequence: TGTGCCAGCAGCCGCCCTACTAGCGGGGGGGCCTACGAGCAGTACTTC. Residues: CASSRPTSGGAYEQYF. This chain links TRBV28 with TRBJ2-7; 13 positions agree with TRBD2. The CDR3 loop spans 16 amino acids. V lost 6 bases, J lost 2 bases, and 7 bases stayed unmatched. Germline CDR1 and CDR2: MDHEN and SYDVKM.

The chain has TRBV18 and TRBJ1-2; D might be TRBD1 (5 bases). V was pared by 1 base and J by 4 bases, with 16 bases between. This CDR3 has 16 amino acids. Germline V gene data show CDR1 as KGHSH and CDR2 as LQKENI. CDR3 coding DNA: TGTGCCAGCTCACCACAATCGGGACTTCGGTCCTATGGCTACACCTTC. Protein product: CASSPQSGLRSYGYTF. Drawing the rest from reference TRBV18 and TRBJ1-2, the complete variable domain is NAGVMQNPRHLVRRRGQEARLRCSPMKGHSHVYWYRQLPEEGLKFMVYLQKENIIDESGMPKERFSAEFPKEGPSILRIQQVVRGDSAAYFCASSPQSGLRSYGYTFGSGTRLTVV.

The J gene is TRBJ2-7, the V gene TRBV7-2, with TRBD1 matching 8 bases. The CDR3 totals 16 residues. CDR1 is SGHTA, CDR2 FQGNSA, per germline. V was clipped by 0 bases and J by 3 bases; unmatched bases: 7. CDR3 in amino acids: CASSLAPGTGGYEQYF. The CDR3 DNA follows: TGTGCCAGCAGCTTAGCCCCCGGGACAGGAGGCTACGAGCAGTACTTC.